Presented here are 5 T cell receptor beta chains from one specimen sequenced in a study of cytomegalovirus exposure and HLA in healthy donors. Libraries were prepared by immunoSEQ multiplex PCR; TCRdb keeps only in-frame clonotypes and omits some of them. The data hold some 110,000 clones, with approximately 91% observed a single time. Sequencing was performed on PBMCs. These receptors were collected from a man younger than 35 in good health and CMV-seropositive.

The chain is built from TRBV6-1 and TRBJ1-5; no firm D call. The V end lost 8 bases, the J end lost 1 base, and 9 bases lay between the germline ends. The CDR3 is made up of 13 amino acids. Germline V gene lookup returns CDR1 MNHNS and CDR2 SASEGT. CDR3 DNA: TGTGCCAGCCATGCCCTAAGCAATCAGCCCCAGCATTTT. Translating it yields CASHALSNQPQHF.

This chain joins TRBV7-2 and TRBJ2-7; 8 bases map to TRBD2. The J segment lost 0 bases and the V segment lost 4 bases, leaving 5 bases of the junction unmatched. The CDR3 totals 15 residues. Germline loops: CDR1 SGHTA, CDR2 FQGNSA. The CDR3 sequence: CASSWGGGSSYEQYF. The CDR3 DNA reads TGTGCCAGCAGCTGGGGCGGGGGGAGCTCCTACGAGCAGTACTTC.

V is TRBV18 and J is TRBJ2-1, with no clear D. Germline V gene data show CDR1 as KGHSH and CDR2 as LQKENI. V gave up 3 bases and J gave up 7 bases, with 4 bases separating them. The CDR3 is 11 residues long. The CDR3: CASSPANEQFF. CDR3 nucleotides: TGTGCCAGCTCACCGGCAAATGAGCAGTTCTTC.

On this clone itself: One junction end does not reproduce the germline sequence, and a read error may be involved. DNA for the CDR3: TGTGCCAGCAGTCCGACAGGTGTTTGCGTCTTT. Translation: CASSPTGVCVF. The rearrangement uses TRBV6-6 and TRBJ1-1; tentatively, D is TRBD1 (6 bases). This CDR3 is 11 amino acids long. Germline V gives CDR1 MNHNY, CDR2 SVGAGI (reference sequence).

This rearrangement joins TRBV5-1 to TRBJ1-6; 8 bases fit TRBD1. CDR3 length equals 19 residues. J lost 3 bases, V lost 5 bases, and 16 bases had no gene match. CDR1 is SGHRS and CDR2 is YFSETQ in the germline V gene. The CDR3 sequence: CASSYYMTGEYSYNSPLHF. In nucleotides, the CDR3 is TGCGCCAGCAGTTACTACATGACAGGGGAGTATAGCTATAATTCACCCCTCCACTTT.